The next 6 T cell receptor beta chains were all read from a single sample in a study of shared clonotypes between healthy human individuals. In the naive CD8 group, cells lacked CD45RO and were positively selected for CCR7, so terminally differentiated effector memory CD45RA+ cells were left out. TCRdb's copy holds only in-frame clones and misses some; the assay was immunoSEQ multiplex PCR. The sample holds about 2 million clones, just under 95% seen once. Sequenced input: naive CD8+ T cells sorted from blood. These receptors were taken from a man aged 18 to 30 in good health.

This clone was found a few times. The J gene is TRBJ1-2, the V gene TRBV4-1, with D hard to call. The CDR3 consists of 14 residues. The V and J ends lost 0 bases and 3 bases respectively, with 8 bases between them. Germline V gene data show CDR1 as MGHRA and CDR2 as YSYEKL. This CDR3 reads CASSQDPVDYGYTF. DNA of the CDR3: TGCGCCAGCAGCCAAGATCCAGTTGACTATGGCTACACCTTC.

The chain employs TRBV18 and TRBJ2-5; D might be TRBD1 (6 bases). This CDR3 is built from 15 residues. The germline V gene has CDR1 KGHSH and CDR2 LQKENI. Trimming shortened V by 6 bases and J by 3 bases, and 17 bases separated the two germline ends. CDR3 sequence reads: CASSPTDSGKETQYF. CDR3 DNA: TGTGCCAGCTCCCCTACGGACAGCGGAAAAGAGACCCAGTACTTC.

The rearrangement links TRBV6-6 to TRBJ2-5, with D tentatively TRBD1 or TRBD2 (5 bases each). Germline CDR1 is MNHNY and CDR2 is SVGAGI (reference sequence). V lost 4 bases to trimming and J lost 3 bases, with 15 bases between them. The CDR3 has 15 amino acids. The CDR3 region has the DNA TGTGCCAGCAGTTGGGGGAAGAGGATCGAAGAGACCCAGTACTTC. It is translated as CASSWGKRIEETQYF.

This clone was found once. This chain links TRBV6-1 with TRBJ1-2; D is unresolved. Trimming cost V 4 bases and J 4 bases, with 13 bases left between them. The germline V gene has CDR1 MNHNS and CDR2 SASEGT. The CDR3 runs to 14 residues. The chain's CDR3 is CASSGWQDFYGYTF. CDR3 nucleotide sequence: TGTGCCAGCAGTGGATGGCAGGATTTCTATGGCTACACCTTC.

DNA of the CDR3: TGTGCCAGCAGCCCGGGTTGGGAGCAGTACTTC. Translated, it gives CASSPGWEQYF. The chain uses TRBV7-2 and TRBJ2-7; D ambiguous. CDR1 SGHTA and CDR2 FQGNSA come from the germline V gene. The V end was cut by 5 bases, the J end by 7 bases, with 9 bases between. The CDR3 has 11 amino acids.

This chain uses TRBV4-1 with TRBJ2-7; D possibly uses TRBD1 or TRBD2 (5 bases each). V dropped 1 base and J dropped 3 bases, with 10 bases sitting between them. Germline loops: CDR1 MGHRA, CDR2 YSYEKL. CDR3 length: 14 residues. The CDR3 spells CASSQGDGHYEQYF. CDR3 sequence (DNA): TGCGCCAGCAGCCAAGGGGACGGACACTACGAGCAGTACTTC.